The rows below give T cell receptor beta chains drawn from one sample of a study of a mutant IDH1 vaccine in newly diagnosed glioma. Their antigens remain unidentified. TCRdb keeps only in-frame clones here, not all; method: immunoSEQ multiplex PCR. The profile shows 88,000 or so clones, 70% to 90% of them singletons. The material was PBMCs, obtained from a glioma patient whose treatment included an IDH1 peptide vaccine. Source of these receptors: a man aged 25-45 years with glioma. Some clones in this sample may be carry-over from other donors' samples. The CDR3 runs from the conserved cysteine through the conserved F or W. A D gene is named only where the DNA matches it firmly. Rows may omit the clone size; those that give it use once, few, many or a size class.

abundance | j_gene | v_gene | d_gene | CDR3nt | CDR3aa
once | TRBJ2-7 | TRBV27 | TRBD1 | TGTGCCAGCAGTCAAGCACGGGACAGGGTCTACGAGCAGTACTTC | CASSQARDRVYEQYF
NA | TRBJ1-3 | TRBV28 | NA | TGTGCCAGCAGTTTTGCAGCTGGAAACACCATATATTTT | CASSFAAGNTIYF
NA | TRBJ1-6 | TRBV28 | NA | TGTGCCAGCAGTGTAGGTCCGTGGAGCTCCTATAATTCACCCCTCCACTTT | CASSVGPWSSYNSPLHF
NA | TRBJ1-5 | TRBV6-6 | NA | TGTGCCAGCAGTGACGACAAATATCAGCCCCAGCATTTT | CASSDDKYQPQHF
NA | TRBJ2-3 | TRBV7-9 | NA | TGTGCCAGCACCCTAGGCTACAAATCCACAGATACGCAGTATTTT | CASTLGYKSTDTQYF
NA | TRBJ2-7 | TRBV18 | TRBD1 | TGTGCCAGCTCACCGGGCACAGGGGCCTACGAGCAGTACTTC | CASSPGTGAYEQYF
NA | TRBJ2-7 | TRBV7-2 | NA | TGTGCCAGCAGCTTTAGTCGGGACACCTACGAGCAGTACTTC | CASSFSRDTYEQYF
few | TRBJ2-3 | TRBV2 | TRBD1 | TGTGCCAGCAGTCTTTTTTCACAGGGGGCTCCCACAGATACGCAGTATTTT | CASSLFSQGAPTDTQYF
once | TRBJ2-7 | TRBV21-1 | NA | TGTGCCAGCAGCGTCATGGAGGTTGGCTCCTACGAGCAGTACTTC | CASSVMEVGSYEQYF
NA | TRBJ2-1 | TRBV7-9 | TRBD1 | TGTGCCAGCAGCTTAGTGGGACAGGCCCACAATGAGCAGTTCTTC | CASSLVGQAHNEQFF
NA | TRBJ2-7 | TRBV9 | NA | TGTGCCAGCAGCGTAGCTAACGGGTCGACCTACGAGCAGTACTTC | CASSVANGSTYEQYF
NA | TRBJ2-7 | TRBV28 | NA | TGTGCCAGCAGTTCGACCCGGGACTCTGCCCGGCTGAGGGGGCCCTACGAGCAGTACTTC | CASSSTRDSARLRGPYEQYF
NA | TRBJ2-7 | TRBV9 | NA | TGTGCCAGCAGCGTAGGGAGCGAGCAGTACTTC | CASSVGSEQYF
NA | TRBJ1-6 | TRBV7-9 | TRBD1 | TGTGCCAGCAGCTCCGTGGGGACAGGGTATTCACCCCTCCACTTT | CASSSVGTGYSPLHF
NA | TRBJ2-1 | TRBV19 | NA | TGTGCCAGTAGTGTGTCGATTGTCAATGAGCAGTTCTTC | CASSVSIVNEQFF
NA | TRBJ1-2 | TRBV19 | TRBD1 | TGTGCCAGTGCTGACAGGGGGTTCAAACAAAACGTACTCCCTTACGGCTACACCTTC | CASADRGFKQNVLPYGYTF
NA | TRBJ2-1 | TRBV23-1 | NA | TGCGCCAGCAGTCAATTATCTAGGGACCATGAGCAGTTCTTC | CASSQLSRDHEQFF
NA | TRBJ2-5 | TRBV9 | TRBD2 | TGTGCCAGCAGGGAGGGGACTAGCGGGAGTTGGGAGACCCAGTACTTC | CASREGTSGSWETQYF
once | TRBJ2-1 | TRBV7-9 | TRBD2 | TGTGCCAGCAGTGGAGGAGCGGGGAGCTTCTATGAGCAGTTCTTC | CASSGGAGSFYEQFF
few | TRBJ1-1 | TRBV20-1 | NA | TGCAGTGCTAGGGCTATCCGTGAAGCTTTCTTT | CSARAIREAFF
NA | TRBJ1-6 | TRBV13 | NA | TGTGCCAGCAGCCGAGGTGCTCGGGCTTCACCCCTCCACTTT | CASSRGARASPLHF
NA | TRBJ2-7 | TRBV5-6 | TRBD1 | TGTGCCAGCAGCTTCAACACAGGGGGCTCCTACGAGCAGTACTTC | CASSFNTGGSYEQYF
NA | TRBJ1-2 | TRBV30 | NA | TGTGCCTGGAGTGCCCCCGGGACTGCTTTCACTAACTATGGCTACACCTTC | CAWSAPGTAFTNYGYTF
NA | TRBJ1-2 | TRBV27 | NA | TGTGCCAGCAGTTTATCCGGTCAGGGCTATGGCTACACCTTC | CASSLSGQGYGYTF
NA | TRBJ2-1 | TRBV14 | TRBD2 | TGTGCCAGCAGCCACGAGTTCCGTTCTAGCGGGCCCCTCTCTCCCCCACATGAGCAGTTCTTC | CASSHEFRSSGPLSPPHEQFF
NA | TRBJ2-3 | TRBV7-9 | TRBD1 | TGTGCCAGCTCCTCAGGGGGCATAAGGACAGATACGCAGTATTTT | CASSSGGIRTDTQYF
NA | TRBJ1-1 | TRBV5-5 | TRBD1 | TGTGCCAGCAGCCAAGGACAGGGGGTGGACACTGAAGCTTTCTTT | CASSQGQGVDTEAFF
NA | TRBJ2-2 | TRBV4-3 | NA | TGCGCCAGCAGCCAAGTACGACAGATCTTCACCGGGGAGCTGTTTTTT | CASSQVRQIFTGELFF
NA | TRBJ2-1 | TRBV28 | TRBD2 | TGTGCCAGCAGCCTCACTAGCGGGAGAGGCAATGAGCAGTTCTTC | CASSLTSGRGNEQFF
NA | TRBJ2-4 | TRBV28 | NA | TGTGCCAGCAGTTTAATAGGCAGCAAAAACATTCAGTACTTC | CASSLIGSKNIQYF
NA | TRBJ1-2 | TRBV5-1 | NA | TGCGCCAGCAGCCCGGATGATTATGGCTACACCTTC | CASSPDDYGYTF
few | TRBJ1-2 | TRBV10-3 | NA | TGTGCCATCAGTGAGTCGACCGGGAAGCGAGATGGCTACACCTTC | CAISESTGKRDGYTF
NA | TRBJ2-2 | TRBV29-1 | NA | TGCAGCGTTGTAGGCGGGGCTACCACCGGGGAGCTGTTTTTT | CSVVGGATTGELFF
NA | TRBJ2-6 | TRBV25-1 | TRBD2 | TGTGCCAGCGGCGGGGGAGCTGGGGCCAACGTCCTGACTTTC | CASGGGAGANVLTF
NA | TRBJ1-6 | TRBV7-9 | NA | TGTGCCAGCAGCTTGGGGGACTCCTATAATTCACCCCTCCACTTT | CASSLGDSYNSPLHF
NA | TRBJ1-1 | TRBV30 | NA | TGTGCCTGGAGTGATTACACTGAAGCTTTCTTT | CAWSDYTEAFF
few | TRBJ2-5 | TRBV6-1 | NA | TGTGCCAGCAGTGAAGGGCCAGGGGAACAAGAGACCCAGTACTTC | CASSEGPGEQETQYF
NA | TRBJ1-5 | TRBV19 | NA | TGTGCCAGTACCCAATCTACAGCAGTCTATCAGCCCCAGCATTTT | CASTQSTAVYQPQHF
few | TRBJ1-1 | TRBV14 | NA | TGTGCCAGCAGCCAATTTGGAAACACTGAAGCTTTCTTT | CASSQFGNTEAFF
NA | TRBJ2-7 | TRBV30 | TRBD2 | TGTGCCTGGAGTGGAACTAGCGGGAGGGCCACTTACTACGAGCAGTACTTC | CAWSGTSGRATYYEQYF
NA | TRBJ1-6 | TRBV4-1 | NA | TGCGCCAGCAGCCAAGTTTCCCCCGGGACACTGACAAGCTCCTATAATTCACCCCTCCACTTT | CASSQVSPGTLTSSYNSPLHF
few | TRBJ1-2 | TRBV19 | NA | TGTGCCACAATCCCGGATGGGGAATTGGGGACTGGCTACACCTTC | CATIPDGELGTGYTF
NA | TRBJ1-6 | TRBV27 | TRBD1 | TGTGCCAGCAGGCCTTCCAGGGGGCCGAATTCACCCCTCCACTTT | CASRPSRGPNSPLHF
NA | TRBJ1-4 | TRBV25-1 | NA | TGTGCCAGCAGTGAATTTGTGACCCCCGTGGATGAAAAACTGTTTTTT | CASSEFVTPVDEKLFF
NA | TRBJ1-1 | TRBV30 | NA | TGTGCCTGGAGTGTACGGGGGCTGAACACTGAAGCTTTCTTT | CAWSVRGLNTEAFF
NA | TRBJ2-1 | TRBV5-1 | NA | TGCGCCAGCAGCTTGGAGGCAGGGTCTATTACCAATGAGCAGTTCTTC | CASSLEAGSITNEQFF